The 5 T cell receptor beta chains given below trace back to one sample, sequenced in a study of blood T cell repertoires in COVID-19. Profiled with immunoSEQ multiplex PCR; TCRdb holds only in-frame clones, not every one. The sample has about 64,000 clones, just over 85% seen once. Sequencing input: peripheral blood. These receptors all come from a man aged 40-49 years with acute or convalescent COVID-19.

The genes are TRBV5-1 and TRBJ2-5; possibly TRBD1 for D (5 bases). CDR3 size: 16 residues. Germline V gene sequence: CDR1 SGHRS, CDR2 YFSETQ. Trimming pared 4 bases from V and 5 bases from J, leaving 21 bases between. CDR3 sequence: CASSPRLQGVMETQYF. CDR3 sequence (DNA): TGCGCCAGCAGCCCCAGGCTTCAAGGGGTGATGGAGACCCAGTACTTC.

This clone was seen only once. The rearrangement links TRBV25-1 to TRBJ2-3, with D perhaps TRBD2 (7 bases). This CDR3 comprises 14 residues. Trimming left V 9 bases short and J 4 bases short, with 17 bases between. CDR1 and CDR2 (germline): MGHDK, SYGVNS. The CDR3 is CASSPGGGPDTQYF. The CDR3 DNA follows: TGTGCCAGTTCCCCTGGGGGGGGCCCAGATACGCAGTATTTT.

The CDR3 protein is CASSPIQGEDTDTQYF. CDR3 bases: TGTGCCAGCTCACCAATTCAGGGGGAAGACACAGATACGCAGTATTTT. The genes are TRBV18 and TRBJ2-3; the match to TRBD1 covers 7 bases. Trimming cost V 2 bases and J 2 bases; bases outside gene matches: 7. CDR1 is KGHSH and CDR2 is LQKENI in the germline V gene. The CDR3 length is 16 residues.

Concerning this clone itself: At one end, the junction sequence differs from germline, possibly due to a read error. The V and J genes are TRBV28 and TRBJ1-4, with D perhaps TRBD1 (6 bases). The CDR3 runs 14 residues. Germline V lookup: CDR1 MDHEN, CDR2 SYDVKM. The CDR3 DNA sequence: TGTGCCAGCAGCCACAGGGTGGGTAATGGAAAACTGTTTTTT. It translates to CASSHRVGNGKLFF.

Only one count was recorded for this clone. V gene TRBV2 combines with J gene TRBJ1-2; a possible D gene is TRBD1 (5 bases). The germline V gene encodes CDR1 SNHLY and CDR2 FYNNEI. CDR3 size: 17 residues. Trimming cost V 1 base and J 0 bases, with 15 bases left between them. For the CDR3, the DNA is TGTGCCAGCAGTGAAGGGGGCGAACCTAGGACTAACTATGGCTACACCTTC. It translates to CASSEGGEPRTNYGYTF. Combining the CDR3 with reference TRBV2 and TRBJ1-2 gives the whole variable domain EPEVTQTPSHQVTQMGQEVILRCVPISNHLYFYWYRQILGQKVEFLVSFYNNEISEKSEIFDDQFSVERPDGSNFTLKIRSTKLEDSAMYFCASSEGGEPRTNYGYTFGSGTRLTVV.